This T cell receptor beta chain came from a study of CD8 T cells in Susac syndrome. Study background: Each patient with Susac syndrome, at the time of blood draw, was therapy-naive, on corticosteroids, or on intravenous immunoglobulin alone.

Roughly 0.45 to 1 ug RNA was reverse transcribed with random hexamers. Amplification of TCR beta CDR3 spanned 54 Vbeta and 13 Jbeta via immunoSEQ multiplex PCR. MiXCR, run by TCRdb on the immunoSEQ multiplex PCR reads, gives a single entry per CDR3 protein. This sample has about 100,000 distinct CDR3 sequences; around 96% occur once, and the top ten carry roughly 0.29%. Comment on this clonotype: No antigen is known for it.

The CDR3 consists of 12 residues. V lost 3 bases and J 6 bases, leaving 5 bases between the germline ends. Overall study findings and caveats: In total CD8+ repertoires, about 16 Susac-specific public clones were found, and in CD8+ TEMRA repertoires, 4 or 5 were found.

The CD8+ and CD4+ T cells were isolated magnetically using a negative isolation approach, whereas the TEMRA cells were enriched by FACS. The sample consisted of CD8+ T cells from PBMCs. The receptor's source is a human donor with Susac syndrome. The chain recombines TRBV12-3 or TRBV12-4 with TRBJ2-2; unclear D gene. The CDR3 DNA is TGTGCCAGCAGTTTCCTACCCGGGGAGCTGTTTTTT. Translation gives CASSFLPGELFF.